The 27 T cell receptor beta chains in this list originate from one sample, sequenced in a study of early T cells in non-severe SARS-CoV-2 infection. TCRdb redid the calling of the 5' RACE reads with MiXCR, one entry per CDR3 protein. The sample has around 61,000 distinct CDR3 sequences; over 9.5% are singletons. Input material: whole blood. The receptors derive from an adult who was a healthcare worker with PCR-confirmed SARS-CoV-2 infection or an uninfected control (not recorded which).

This clonotype was recorded a few times. The chain employs TRBV12-5 and TRBJ2-7, with D unresolved. This CDR3 is 16 amino acids long. Trimming stripped 0 bases from V and 1 base from J, with 13 bases between. In germline, CDR1 is LGHNT, CDR2 FRNRAP. In DNA, the CDR3 is TGTGCTAGTGGTTTGGTACTCTCAGGTAATTCCTACGAGCAGTACTTC. It translates to CASGLVLSGNSYEQYF.

In this sample, this clonotype turned up a few times. The V call is TRBV7-2, the J call TRBJ2-3, with TRBD2 identical over 10 bases. The trim removed 1 base at V and 5 bases at J, leaving 3 bases unmatched. The CDR3 sequence is 15 residues long. Per the germline V gene, CDR1 is SGHTA and CDR2 is FQGNSA. The CDR3 loop reads CASSLGAGGQDTQYF. CDR3 sequence (DNA): TGTGCCAGCAGCTTAGGAGCGGGAGGGCAAGATACGCAGTATTTT.

This clonotype has ten or more counts. This chain joins TRBV4-3 and TRBJ2-1, with a weak D call TRBD1 (5 bases). With 1 base removed from V and 0 bases from J, the gap between germline ends came to 10 bases. Germline-derived CDR1 and CDR2 are LGHNA and YSLEER. CDR3 size: 16 residues. The CDR3 nucleotides read TGCGCCAGCAGCCAAGCCTGGACATCCTCCTACAATGAGCAGTTCTTC. Translated, it gives CASSQAWTSSYNEQFF.

This clonotype showed up many times. The chain carries TRBV7-8 and TRBJ1-1, with 7 bases lining up with TRBD1. Germline V gene sequence: CDR1 SGHVS, CDR2 FQNEAQ. The trim removed 3 bases at V and 3 bases at J, leaving 13 bases unmatched. There are 17 residues in the CDR3. CDR3 region: CASSFPQTGELHTEAFF. Written as DNA, the CDR3 is TGTGCCAGCAGCTTTCCTCAAACAGGGGAGCTCCACACTGAAGCTTTCTTT.

Note on this clonotype: A much larger clone is a single base away; this may be a read error. The chain recombines TRBV24-1 with TRBJ2-1, with D perhaps matching TRBD1 (5 bases). CDR1 KGHDR and CDR2 SFDVKD come from the germline V gene. CDR3 length: 15 amino acids. CDR3 bases: TGTGCCACCAGTGACAGAGGTGGACACTACAATGAGCGGTTCTTC. As protein: CATSDRGGHYNERFF.

This clonotype was counted a few times. This sequence joins TRBV4-3 and TRBJ2-5; 8 bases match TRBD2. Unmatched junction bases numbered 9, after V lost 4 bases and J lost 5 bases. CDR3 size: 15 residues. CDR1 and CDR2 (germline): LGHNA, YSLEER. The CDR3 here is CASSPLLAGSETQYF. CDR3 coding DNA: TGCGCCAGCAGCCCCCTATTAGCGGGGAGTGAGACCCAGTACTTC.

The chain is built from TRBV4-1 and TRBJ2-3; TRBD2 matches at 13 bases. The germline V gene encodes CDR1 MGHRA and CDR2 YSYEKL. J gave up 6 bases and V 3 bases, and 6 bases lay outside the gene matches. The CDR3 has 16 residues. CDR3 in DNA: TGCGCCAGCAGCCAGTACGGGACTAGCGGGAAGGATACGCAGTATTTT. This translates into CASSQYGTSGKDTQYF.

This clonotype has just a few counts. The chain joins TRBV20-1 to TRBJ2-7; 11 nucleotides align to TRBD2. With 6 bases clipped from V and 6 bases from J, the junction kept 10 bases outside the gene matches. This CDR3 has 14 amino acids. Germline lookup yields CDR1 DFQATT and CDR2 SNEGSKA (reference sequence). CDR3 protein: CSARLTSGTGEQYF. The CDR3, as DNA: TGCAGTGCCCGCCTGACTAGCGGGACGGGCGAGCAGTACTTC.

J is TRBJ1-1 and V is TRBV18; the D gene is possibly TRBD1 (6 bases). The CDR3 is 14 amino acids. The V end lost 4 bases, the J end lost 6 bases, and 15 bases lay between the germline ends. Looked up from germline, CDR1 is KGHSH and CDR2 is LQKENI. CDR3 protein: CASSLSQGLSEAFF. For the CDR3, the DNA is TGTGCCAGCTCACTCTCACAGGGTTTATCTGAAGCTTTCTTT.

This clonotype was picked up many times. The chain links TRBV10-2 to TRBJ1-1; D perhaps matches TRBD1 (5 bases). Germline lookup yields CDR1 WSHSY and CDR2 SAAADI. V was cut by 7 bases and J by 5 bases, with 11 bases left in between. CDR3 length: 12 residues. The CDR3 nucleotides read TGCGCCAGCAACCGGGGGGGGACTGAAGCTTTCTTT. Translated, it gives CASNRGGTEAFF.

This chain uses TRBV11-2 with TRBJ2-1; TRBD2 aligns across 11 bases. CDR3 length: 17 amino acids. Per the germline V gene, CDR1 is SGHAT and CDR2 is FQNNGV. V was pared by 2 bases and J by 4 bases, with 7 bases of the junction left unmatched. This CDR3 reads CASSLRETSGTYNEQFF. The CDR3, as DNA: TGTGCCAGCAGCTTAAGGGAGACTAGCGGGACTTACAATGAGCAGTTCTTC.

This clonotype was seen a few times. V usage is TRBV12-3 or TRBV12-4 and J usage is TRBJ2-3; 13 bases fit TRBD2. Trimming cost V 3 bases and J 0 bases; bases outside gene matches: 18. The CDR3 consists of 22 residues. The CDR3 bases are TGTGCCAGCAGTTTCTACAGAGGAACGGGACTAGCGGGACGTTCTAGCACAGATACGCAGTATTTT. Protein: CASSFYRGTGLAGRSSTDTQYF.

The chain employs TRBV27 and TRBJ2-2; D not certain. Germline-derived CDR1 and CDR2 are MNHEY and SMNVEV (reference sequence). This CDR3 comprises 13 residues. The ends were cut back, 3 bases at V and 2 bases at J, with 4 bases in the middle. CDR3 in amino acids: CASSFQNTGELFF. CDR3 nucleotides: TGTGCCAGCAGTTTCCAAAACACCGGGGAGCTGTTTTTT.

This clonotype showed up just a few times. The chain uses TRBV7-8 and TRBJ2-1, with TRBD1 matching 12 bases. Germline trimming cut 5 bases from V and 7 bases from J; bases unmatched to any gene: 9. CDR3 length equals 16 residues. Looked up from germline, CDR1 is SGHVS and CDR2 is FQNEAQ. CDR3 loop: CASSAGPGQGANEQFF. DNA for the CDR3: TGTGCCAGCAGCGCCGGTCCGGGACAGGGGGCTAATGAGCAGTTCTTC.

This clonotype has ten or more counts. This chain uses TRBV5-1 with TRBJ1-5; the D gene is possibly TRBD1 (5 bases). The V gene lost 1 base and the J gene lost 4 bases, with 12 bases spanning the gap. This CDR3 has 15 amino acids. Germline V gene sequence: CDR1 SGHRS, CDR2 YFSETQ. The CDR3 is CASSLTAGSNQPQHF. CDR3 nucleotides: TGCGCCAGCAGCTTGACGGCAGGGAGTAATCAGCCCCAGCATTTT.

This clonotype has at least ten counts. This rearrangement joins TRBV7-9 to TRBJ2-1, with D maybe TRBD1 (5 bases). CDR1 is SEHNR, CDR2 FQNEAQ, per germline (reference sequence). V was clipped by 4 bases and J by 1 base, with 8 bases between them. CDR3 size: 14 residues. The CDR3 loop reads CASSWGGSYNEQFF. The CDR3 nucleotides read TGTGCCAGCAGCTGGGGCGGATCCTACAATGAGCAGTTCTTC.

In this sample, this clonotype turned up many times. The V and J genes are TRBV5-1 and TRBJ2-7, with no clear D. This CDR3 contains 16 residues. Deletions cut 4 bases from V and 1 base from J, with 18 bases between. CDR1 is SGHRS, CDR2 YFSETQ, per germline. CDR3 protein: CASSHAYRGVSYEQYF. The CDR3 DNA is TGCGCCAGCAGCCATGCTTATAGAGGCGTGTCCTACGAGCAGTACTTC.

This clonotype was seen many times. The chain is built from TRBV5-1 and TRBJ2-1; 7 bases fit TRBD2. The CDR3 runs to 14 residues. The germline V gene has CDR1 SGHRS and CDR2 YFSETQ. Trimming at V came to 0 bases and at J to 9 bases, leaving 6 bases not matched to a gene. The CDR3 region is CASSLGSGFGEQFF. The CDR3 coding sequence is TGCGCCAGCAGCTTGGGTAGCGGGTTTGGTGAGCAGTTCTTC.

This clonotype was counted ten times or more. The chain joins TRBV20-1 to TRBJ2-1; D is uncertain. Trimming removed 4 bases at V and 9 bases at J, with 4 bases between. Germline V CDR1 and CDR2: DFQATT, SNEGSKA (reference sequence). The CDR3 totals 9 residues. The CDR3 bases are TGCAGTGCTAATTTTGAGCAGTTCTTC. As protein: CSANFEQFF.

This clonotype has more than one count but fewer than ten. The genes are TRBV12-3 or TRBV12-4 and TRBJ2-7, with TRBD2 as a possible D gene (6 bases). This CDR3 region has 15 residues. The V and J ends lost 5 bases and 0 bases respectively, with 14 bases between them. DNA of the CDR3: TGTGCCAGCAGTCCAGGGACTGACAGCTCCTACGAGCAGTACTTC. It yields the protein CASSPGTDSSYEQYF.

There are many counts of this clonotype. J is TRBJ2-1 and V is TRBV3-1; 9 bases agree with TRBD2. With V trimmed by 4 bases and J by 0 bases, 13 bases remained unmatched. The CDR3 sequence is 19 residues long. Per germline, CDR1 LGHDT and CDR2 YNNKEL (reference sequence). Here the CDR3 reads CASSLQDPSGMSSYNEQFF. The CDR3, as DNA: TGTGCCAGCAGCCTCCAGGATCCTAGCGGGATGTCCTCCTACAATGAGCAGTTCTTC.

The chain links TRBV6-5 to TRBJ1-2; no reliable D call. This CDR3 is built from 13 residues. From germline, CDR1 is MNHEY and CDR2 SVGAGI. V lost 4 bases, J lost 4 bases, and 10 bases lay in between. CDR3: CASSSLNLYGYTF. The CDR3 bases are TGTGCCAGCAGTTCCCTCAACCTCTATGGCTACACCTTC.

This clonotype was observed a few times. This chain links TRBV19 with TRBJ2-4; 9 bases match TRBD2. Germline loops: CDR1 LNHDA, CDR2 SQIVND (reference sequence). This CDR3 is built from 20 residues. The trim removed 5 bases at V and 0 bases at J, leaving 17 bases unmatched. CDR3 in DNA: TGTGCCAGTAGTCTATCCAAGACTAGCGGACGCCCGGAAGCCAAAAACATTCAGTACTTC. Translated: CASSLSKTSGRPEAKNIQYF.

This clonotype was observed a handful of times. The chain is built from TRBV20-1 and TRBJ1-5, with 8 bases fitting TRBD1. This CDR3 has 15 amino acids. Per the germline V gene, CDR1 is DFQATT and CDR2 is SNEGSKA (reference sequence). The J segment lost 0 bases and the V segment lost 4 bases, leaving 5 bases of the junction unmatched. In DNA, the CDR3 is TGCAGTGCTATCCGAACAGGGGGTAGCAATCAGCCCCAGCATTTT. Amino acid sequence: CSAIRTGGSNQPQHF.

This clonotype appeared many times. The chain links TRBV18 to TRBJ2-3; possibly TRBD1 or TRBD2 for D (5 bases each). The CDR3 runs 16 residues. Trimming shortened V by 5 bases and J by 2 bases, and 17 bases separated the two germline ends. Germline loops: CDR1 KGHSH, CDR2 LQKENI. CDR3 DNA sequence: TGTGCCAGCTCAGGGACGCCCGAGAAAGACACAGATACGCAGTATTTT. It specifies CASSGTPEKDTDTQYF.

This clonotype was counted between two and nine times. This chain connects TRBV6-5 to TRBJ2-1; no reliable D call. The CDR3 is 16 amino acids. V lost 5 bases and J lost 0, with 14 bases in between. The germline V gene encodes CDR1 MNHEY and CDR2 SVGAGI. The CDR3 DNA sequence: TGTGCCAGCAGTGAGCTGGCGGAAAACTCCTACAATGAGCAGTTCTTC. This gives the protein CASSELAENSYNEQFF.

This clonotype was seen a few times. The V call is TRBV15, the J call TRBJ1-6, with D hard to call. The CDR3 contains 14 residues. V was pared by 1 base and J by 7 bases, with 8 bases between. The germline gives CDR1 LNHNV, CDR2 YYDKDF (reference sequence). In nucleotides, the CDR3 is TGTGCCACCAGCAGAGGCAGAATGAATTCACCCCTCCACTTT. This translates into CATSRGRMNSPLHF. Full variable domain (remainder filled in from reference TRBV15 and TRBJ1-6): DAMVIQNPRYQVTQFGKPVTLSCSQTLNHNVMYWYQQKSSQAPKLLFHYYDKDFNNEADTPDNFQSRRPNTSFCFLDIRSPGLGDTAMYLCATSRGRMNSPLHFGNGTRLTVT.